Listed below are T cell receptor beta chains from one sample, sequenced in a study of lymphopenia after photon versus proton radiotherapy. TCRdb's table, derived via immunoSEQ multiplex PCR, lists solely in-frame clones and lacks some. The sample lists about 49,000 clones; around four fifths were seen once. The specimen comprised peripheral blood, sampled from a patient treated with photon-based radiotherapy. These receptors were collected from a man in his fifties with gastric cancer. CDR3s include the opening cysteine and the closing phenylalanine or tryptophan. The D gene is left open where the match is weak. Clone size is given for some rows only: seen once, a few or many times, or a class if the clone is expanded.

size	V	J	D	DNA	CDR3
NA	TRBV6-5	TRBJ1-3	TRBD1	TGTGCCAGCAGTCAACCAGGGGGGTCTGGAAACACCATATATTTT	CASSQPGGSGNTIYF
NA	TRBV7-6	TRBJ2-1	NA	TGTGCCAGCAGCTTAGCCGGCCTCCGGACCTACAATGAGCAGTTCTTC	CASSLAGLRTYNEQFF
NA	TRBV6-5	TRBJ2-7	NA	TGTGCCAGCAGAGGACAGAGCTCCTACGAGCAGTACTTC	CASRGQSSYEQYF
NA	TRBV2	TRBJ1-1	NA	TGTGCCAGCCGCGAGGGGAACACTGAAGCTTTCTTT	CASREGNTEAFF
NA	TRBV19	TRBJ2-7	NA	TGTGCCAGTAGTATTCAGCAGGGGGGCACCTACGAGCAGTACTTC	CASSIQQGGTYEQYF
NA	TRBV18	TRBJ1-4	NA	TGTGCCAGCTCACCACAGGGTTCCACTAATGAAAAACTGTTTTTT	CASSPQGSTNEKLFF
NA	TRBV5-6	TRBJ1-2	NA	TGTGCCAGCAGCTTGGGTTGGAGCGCTAACTATGGCTACACCTTC	CASSLGWSANYGYTF
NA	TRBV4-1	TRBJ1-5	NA	TGCGCCAGCAGCCAAGCAAATGGAGTAAGCAATCAGCCCCAGCATTTT	CASSQANGVSNQPQHF
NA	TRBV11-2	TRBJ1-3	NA	TGTGCCAGCAGCTCCCTCCGGCGCCTGGAGGGAAACACCATATATTTT	CASSSLRRLEGNTIYF
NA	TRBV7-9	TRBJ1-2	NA	TGTGCCAGCAGCTTAGACCGTGGGGGGGCGGACTATGGCTACACCTTC	CASSLDRGGADYGYTF
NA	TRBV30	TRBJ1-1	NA	TGTGCCTGGAGTGTAAGTGGGGTAGTGGCTTTCTTT	CAWSVSGVVAFF
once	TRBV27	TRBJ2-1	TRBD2	TGTGCCAGCAGTTTAAGGCGGCGGGAGGCCGAAAATGAGCAGTTCTTC	CASSLRRREAENEQFF
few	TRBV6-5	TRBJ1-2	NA	TGTGCCAGCAGTCCCGGCGGCAATGGCTACACCTTC	CASSPGGNGYTF
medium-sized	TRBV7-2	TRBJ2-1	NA	TGTGCCAGCAGCTTGGGGCAGATCTCCTACAATGAGCAGTTCTTC	CASSLGQISYNEQFF
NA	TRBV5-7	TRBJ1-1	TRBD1	TGTGCCAGCAGCTTACAGGGGGCAGGCACTGAAGCTTTCTTT	CASSLQGAGTEAFF
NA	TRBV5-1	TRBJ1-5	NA	TGCGCCAGCTCGACTGAGGGGGGATATAATCAGCCCCAGCATTTT	CASSTEGGYNQPQHF
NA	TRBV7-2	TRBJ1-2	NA	TGTGCCAGCAGCTTAGGTACGGGGAGCTATGGCTACACCTTC	CASSLGTGSYGYTF
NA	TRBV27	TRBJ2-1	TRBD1	TGTGCCAGCAGTATAATTCCGGGACAGCTTCAGTTCTTC	CASSIIPGQLQFF
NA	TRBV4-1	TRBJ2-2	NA	TGCGCCAGCAGCCAAACGACGGTCACCGGGGAGCTGTTTTTT	CASSQTTVTGELFF
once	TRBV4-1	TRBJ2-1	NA	TGCGCCAGCAGCCAGCTCTCATCCCAGACGGCCTACAATGAGCAGTTCTTC	CASSQLSSQTAYNEQFF
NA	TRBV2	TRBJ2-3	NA	TGTGCCAGCAGCTCCACTAGGGATACGCAGTATTTT	CASSSTRDTQYF
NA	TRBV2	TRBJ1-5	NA	TGTGCCAGCAGTTCTGACCTTCAGCCCCAGCATTTT	CASSSDLQPQHF
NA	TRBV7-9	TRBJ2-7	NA	TGTGCCAGCAGCTTAGCGGGATCTCCGGTCCTAGCGCTAACCTACGAGCAGTACTTC	CASSLAGSPVLALTYEQYF
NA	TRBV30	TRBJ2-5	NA	TGTGCCTGGAGTGTAGGCTATCCCGAGACCCAGTACTTC	CAWSVGYPETQYF
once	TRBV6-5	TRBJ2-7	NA	TGTGCCAGCAGTTACCGGGGCAGGTCGTCCAACGAGCAGTACTTC	CASSYRGRSSNEQYF
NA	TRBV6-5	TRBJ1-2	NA	TGTGCCAGCACCCAGGTGGGGCAGGGCGGTGGCTACACCTTC	CASTQVGQGGGYTF
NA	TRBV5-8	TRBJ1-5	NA	TGTGCCAGCAGCTTGGCGGCCTCCACGGGCAATCAGCCCCAGCATTTT	CASSLAASTGNQPQHF
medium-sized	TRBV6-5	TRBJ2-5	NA	TGTGCCAGCAGTTACTCGAGAGGGGAGGGGGCCGAGACCCAGTACTTC	CASSYSRGEGAETQYF